This TCR beta chain stems from a study of tumor and adjacent non-tumor tissue in lung cancer listed by TCRdb under 2018. In the study overall: By cancer type, the cohort comprised eleven to twelve adenocarcinoma patients, a couple of squamous cell carcinoma patients and 1 small cell lung cancer patient. In total, sequencing yielded approximately 130,000,000 productive TCRbeta reads, which works out to an average of about 4.2 million reads per sample. The study compared bulk TCRbeta repertoires between lung tumor tissue and matched distant non-tumor lung tissue from 15 lung cancer patients. TCRbeta CDR3 sequencing was performed on 30 to 35 paired specimens, with one tumor sample and one normal lung sample collected per patient. Among the roughly 15 patients, ages ranged from roughly 31 to 76 years, some ten were men and 5 were women, and disease was TNM stage I to III.

The V end gives up 5 bases and the J end 4 bases, leaving 8 bases in the junction not matched to a gene. CDR1 SEHNR and CDR2 FQNEAQ are derived from the germline V gene (reference sequence). The CDR3 runs 16 amino acids, cysteine and phenylalanine included. Only the CDR3 portion is preserved as DNA: 48 bases, with reading frame beginning at the first base. The investigation overall reported the following: Because peripheral blood was not sequenced, blood TCRbeta repertoires in the lung cancer patients of the study were not examined. In normal lung, the top 100 clones accounted for a significantly larger cumulative share of the repertoire than in tumor tissue. Neither the sequencing platform nor unique molecular identifiers are named or mentioned anywhere in the methods. TCR diversity was significantly higher in younger patients, and higher tumor TCR diversity was associated with shorter overall and disease-free survival. With only around 16 patients in the cohort, the authors noted that larger samples and more detailed clinical data are needed. TCR diversity (inverse Simpson) was significantly higher in tumor than in normal lung tissue (roughly 430 vs 170, P = 0.0075, Mann-Whitney U test).

Bulk unsorted tissue served as the source for RNA extraction, and RNA quality was assessed using a NanoDrop ND-1000 and an Agilent 2100. Normal lung samples were distant non-tumor tissue taken more than 3 cm from the tumor edge. Donors were newly diagnosed lung cancer patients admitted for thoracic surgery in China between August and November 2014, without prior chemotherapy. The study excluded patients who had received radiotherapy or chemotherapy before or who had another cancer at the same time. Surgical tissue pieces of roughly 1-2.2 cm3 were preserved in RNAlater solution and stored at -80 °C until use. Library preparation used multiplex PCR. For sequencing, an Illumina HiSeq 2500 was employed. TCRbeta libraries were constructed through three rounds of nested PCR with primers (Table S4) according to protocols modified from ARM-PCR. Before sequencing, PCR products of 200-500 bp were cut from the gel and purified using the QIAquick gel extraction kit. The paper's processing steps were these. Reads were cleaned with Trimmomatic, merged with FLASH into complete CDR3 sequences, and assigned to V(D)J germline segments with MiTCR. Clonal diversity was computed as the inverse Simpson's index with VDJtools. In-frame sequences without a premature stop codon were defined as productive reads. The public reads were reprocessed in TCRdb via fastp at Q25 and MiXCR, keeping in-frame beta chains. Entries are consolidated by CDR3 protein sequence, retaining the most common genes and DNA. What appears here as the V and J calls and clone size reflects TCRdb's work, not the paper's. Present in this sample are 50,000 to 70,000 distinct CDR3 sequences, roughly 60% of which were seen just once. The ten largest make up under 35% of the sample.

Notes on this clonotype: Its target antigen remains unknown. Base qualities are missing; no much larger clone stands one base away.

Sequenced sample: distant non-tumor lung tissue. The rearrangement combines TRBV7-9 with TRBJ2-1, with 10 bases matching TRBD1. The receptor comes from a man aged 65 to 85 with non-small cell lung cancer. The CDR3 corresponds to CASSPRGTGVYNEQFF. The DNA reads as follows: TGTGCCAGCAGCCCGAGAGGGACAGGGGTTTACAATGAGCAGTTCTTC. The CDR3 plus the reference TRBV7-9 and TRBJ2-1 genes for the other parts give the full variable domain: DTGVSQNPRHKITKRGQNVTFRCDPISEHNRLYWYRQTLGQGPEFLTYFQNEAQLEKSRLLSDRFSAERPKGSFSTLEIQRTEQGDSAMYLCASSPRGTGVYNEQFFGPGTRLTVL.